This TCR beta chain was captured in a study of human versus mouse CDR3 diversity and MHC coevolution. Findings of the study overall: By iCHAO1, human TCR beta clonotypes numbered roughly 1.6 million, the most. In humans, T-cell selection involved 5 or 6 MHC II alleles. On average, humans showed more CDR3 deletions and insertions than mice.

TCRdb's copy holds only in-frame clones and misses some; the assay was immunoSEQ multiplex PCR. The sample lists roughly 80,000 clones, 85% to 95% occurring once. Points on this clone: Its antigen is as yet unknown.

This CDR3 spans 14 amino acids. V lost 8 bases to trimming and J lost 1 base, with 14 bases between them. Germline CDR1 reads MNHNS; CDR2 reads SASEGT. Naive CD4 T cells were sorted as CD45RO-negative, CD62L-positive. The chain couples TRBV6-1 to TRBJ1-1, with TRBD1 as a possible D gene (5 bases). Material: naive CD4+ T cells from blood. Subset given: CD45RO-negative CD62L-positive naive CD4 T cells. The source is a person aged 25 to 69 in good health. The CDR3: CASLPGWGNTEAFF. The CDR3 nucleotides read TGTGCCAGCCTGCCAGGGTGGGGGAACACTGAAGCTTTCTTT.